This T cell receptor beta chain was obtained from a study of blood T cell repertoires in COVID-19. Germline CDR1 MNHEY, CDR2 SMNVEV (reference sequence). CDR3 size: 14 residues. Trimming took off 5 bases at V and 1 base at J, with 11 bases between the two ends. Some clones are missing from TCRdb's copy, which holds only in-frame ones; the method was immunoSEQ multiplex PCR. The table includes 450,000 to 500,000 clones, about 85% detected once. The V gene is TRBV27, the J gene TRBJ1-1; D perhaps matches TRBD1 (5 bases). The sample consisted of PBMCs or T cells enriched from blood (not recorded which). This clonotype was sampled from a woman aged 60-75 years who had recovered from COVID-19. Here the CDR3 reads CASSPGTRNTEAFF. As DNA, the CDR3 is TGTGCCAGCAGTCCAGGGACTAGGAACACTGAAGCTTTCTTT.